Shown below are 18 T cell receptor beta chains from a single sample sequenced in a study of patients and donors after allogeneic stem cell transplantation. Each CDR3 protein gets one entry after TCRdb re-called the RT-PCR reads with MiXCR. The table has 65,000 to 80,000 distinct CDR3 sequences, roughly 29% seen once; the top ten hold 26%. Sequenced: blood, either unsorted or a sorted T cell fraction (not recorded which). These receptors were obtained from a human donor who was either an allogeneic HSCT recipient or a stem cell or donor lymphocyte infusion donor (not recorded which). It is not recorded whose cells these are; they may come from a transplant donor.

This clonotype occurred a few times. The rearrangement uses TRBV12-3 or TRBV12-4 and TRBJ2-5, with D uncertain. There are 12 residues in the CDR3. The V gene lost 5 bases and the J gene lost 2 bases, with 6 bases spanning the gap. This CDR3 reads CASSLIQETQYF. In nucleotides, the CDR3 is TGTGCCAGCAGTCTAATACAAGAGACCCAGTACTTC.

CDR3 nucleotides: TGTGCCAGCAGTTACTCGAGGGGGGATACGCAGTATTTT. Amino acids: CASSYSRGDTQYF. The chain has TRBV6-6 and TRBJ2-3, with D perhaps TRBD1 (6 bases). CDR1 and CDR2 from the germline V gene are MNHNY and SVGAGI (reference sequence). The V end was cut by 0 bases, the J end by 6 bases, with 7 bases between. The CDR3 loop spans 13 amino acids.

The chain uses TRBV6-2 or TRBV6-3 and TRBJ2-1, with D tentatively TRBD1 or TRBD2 (5 bases each). This CDR3 has 16 residues. V dropped 6 bases and J dropped 5 bases, with 20 bases sitting between them. Germline CDR1 is MNHEY and CDR2 is SVGEGT. CDR3 loop: CASSPGLAVLHNEQFF. DNA of the CDR3: TGTGCCAGCAGCCCGGGGCTAGCAGTTCTCCACAATGAGCAGTTCTTC.

The chain joins TRBV20-1 to TRBJ1-2; D gene unclear. Per germline, CDR1 DFQATT and CDR2 SNEGSKA (reference sequence). V lost 2 bases to trimming and J lost 3 bases, with 7 bases between them. The CDR3 has 12 residues. In DNA, the CDR3 is TGCAGTGCTAGAACGGGGTACTATGGCTACACCTTC. This codes for CSARTGYYGYTF.

This clonotype was counted a few times. The CDR3 here is CASSLGVLSGELFF. The CDR3 DNA sequence: TGTGCCAGCAGCTTGGGCGTGCTCAGCGGGGAGCTGTTTTTT. V and J are TRBV7-7 and TRBJ2-2; the D is unclear. Trimming took 3 bases from V and 7 from J, leaving 12 bases between them. The CDR3 loop spans 14 amino acids. Germline V gene data show CDR1 as SSHAT and CDR2 as FNYEAQ (reference sequence). Full variable domain (outside the CDR3, taken from reference TRBV7-7 and TRBJ2-2): GAGVSQSPRYKVTKRGQDVTLRCDPISSHATLYWYQQALGQGPEFLTYFNYEAQPDKSGLPSDRFSAERPEGSISTLTIQRTEQRDSAMYRCASSLGVLSGELFFGEGSRLTVL.

The V and J genes are TRBV4-1 and TRBJ2-2; tentatively, D is TRBD2 (5 bases). This CDR3 is 16 amino acids long. Between the trimmed V and J ends, which lost 2 bases and 5 bases, there was a span of 15 bases. Germline V gene sequence: CDR1 MGHRA, CDR2 YSYEKL. The CDR3 bases are TGCGCCAGCAGCCAAAATACGGGGTGGGGTACCGGGGAGCTGTTTTTT. This translates into CASSQNTGWGTGELFF.

The rearrangement links TRBV5-1 to TRBJ2-3; TRBD2 might be the D (6 bases). Deletions cut 1 base from V and 4 bases from J, with 7 bases between. From germline, CDR1 is SGHRS and CDR2 YFSETQ. The CDR3 runs to 13 residues. The CDR3 coding sequence is TGCGCCAGCAGCTTGCGGGGGTCAGATACGCAGTATTTT. Protein product: CASSLRGSDTQYF. Full variable domain (remainder filled in from reference TRBV5-1 and TRBJ2-3): KAGVTQTPRYLIKTRGQQVTLSCSPISGHRSVSWYQQTPGQGLQFLFEYFSETQRNKGNFPGRFSGRQFSNSRSEMNVSTLELGDSALYLCASSLRGSDTQYFGPGTRLTVL.

This chain uses TRBV20-1 with TRBJ1-6; D not certain. The V and J ends lost 6 bases and 0 bases respectively, with 6 bases between them. CDR1 and CDR2 from the germline V gene are DFQATT and SNEGSKA (reference sequence). This CDR3 comprises 13 residues. The CDR3 protein is CSASRSYNSPLHF. DNA of the CDR3: TGCAGTGCCAGTCGCTCCTATAATTCACCCCTCCACTTT.

V gene TRBV4-1 combines with J gene TRBJ2-4, with a weak D call TRBD1 (5 bases). Per the germline V gene, CDR1 is MGHRA and CDR2 is YSYEKL. The germline V and J ends were trimmed by 2 bases and 1 base, with 18 bases remaining between them. The CDR3 spans 18 residues. The CDR3 protein is CASSQLPTELRAKNIQYF. CDR3 sequence (DNA): TGCGCCAGCAGCCAACTCCCGACAGAACTGAGGGCCAAAAACATTCAGTACTTC.

V is TRBV27 and J is TRBJ2-5; D remains ambiguous. V was pared by 3 bases and J by 5 bases, with 10 bases between. CDR3 length equals 13 residues. Germline V gene sequence: CDR1 MNHEY, CDR2 SMNVEV (reference sequence). CDR3 bases: TGTGCCAGCAGTTTCGTAATGGGGGAGACCCAGTACTTC. It specifies CASSFVMGETQYF.

The V gene is TRBV12-3 or TRBV12-4, the J gene TRBJ2-5, with D tentatively TRBD2 (6 bases). The CDR3 runs to 14 residues. The V end was cut by 4 bases, the J end by 5 bases, with 14 bases between. For the CDR3, the DNA is TGTGCCAGCAGTTATCTCGGGGGACCCGAGACCCAGTACTTC. It codes for CASSYLGGPETQYF.

The chain uses TRBV12-3 or TRBV12-4 and TRBJ2-5; no clear D. CDR3 size: 15 residues. Trimming removed 6 bases from V and 2 bases from J, with 16 bases in between. The CDR3 is CASSHFNYIQETQYF. The CDR3 coding sequence is TGTGCCAGCAGCCACTTCAACTATATACAAGAGACCCAGTACTTC.

This clonotype was counted a few times. The chain links TRBV6-6 to TRBJ1-1; the D gene is possibly TRBD1 (6 bases). CDR3 length: 14 amino acids. CDR1 and CDR2 (germline): MNHNY, SVGAGI (reference sequence). V was clipped by 6 bases and J by 1 base, with 12 bases between them. In DNA form, the CDR3 reads TGTGCCAGCAGACGGACAGATTCGAACACTGAAGCTTTCTTT. It translates to CASRRTDSNTEAFF.

This clonotype was counted many times. V gene TRBV7-6 combines with J gene TRBJ1-1, with D possibly being TRBD1 (5 bases). This CDR3 has 13 residues. V dropped 1 base and J dropped 7 bases, with 10 bases sitting between them. CDR1 is SGHVS and CDR2 is FNYEAQ in the germline V gene. CDR3 region: CASSLGQGIEAFF. CDR3 nucleotide sequence: TGTGCCAGCAGCTTAGGTCAGGGAATTGAAGCTTTCTTT.

This clonotype was seen ten or more times. The chain recombines TRBV7-8 with TRBJ1-1; the D is unclear. The CDR3 extends over 17 amino acids. In germline, CDR1 is SGHVS, CDR2 FQNEAQ. Trimming shortened V by 2 bases and J by 1 base, and 17 bases separated the two germline ends. Here the CDR3 reads CASSLFPAVGGNTEAFF. CDR3 sequence (DNA): TGTGCCAGCAGCTTATTCCCGGCGGTGGGAGGGAACACTGAAGCTTTCTTT.

The V and J genes are TRBV18 and TRBJ1-1; a possible D gene is TRBD1 (6 bases). V lost 3 bases to trimming and J lost 3 bases, with 14 bases between them. This CDR3 comprises 15 residues. Per the germline V gene, CDR1 is KGHSH and CDR2 is LQKENI. CDR3 residues: CASSPRGGRDTEAFF. CDR3 DNA sequence: TGTGCCAGCTCACCTAGGGGGGGGCGCGACACTGAAGCTTTCTTT. The variable domain in full, completed from reference TRBV18 and TRBJ1-1, reads NAGVMQNPRHLVRRRGQEARLRCSPMKGHSHVYWYRQLPEEGLKFMVYLQKENIIDESGMPKERFSAEFPKEGPSILRIQQVVRGDSAAYFCASSPRGGRDTEAFFGQGTRLTVV.

Many counts were recorded for this clonotype. The chain uses TRBV5-1 and TRBJ1-4, with a tentative D call TRBD1 (5 bases). Germline V lookup: CDR1 SGHRS, CDR2 YFSETQ. This CDR3 has 14 amino acids. V was trimmed by 1 base and J by 8 bases, leaving 12 bases between them. CDR3 residues: CASSLRQGGEKLFF. The CDR3 DNA sequence: TGCGCCAGCAGCTTGAGGCAGGGTGGCGAAAAACTGTTTTTT.

This chain uses TRBV5-1 with TRBJ2-7, with D perhaps TRBD1 (6 bases). Germline lookup yields CDR1 SGHRS and CDR2 YFSETQ. The V end was cut by 0 bases, the J end by 3 bases, with 7 bases between. This CDR3 has 13 residues. The CDR3 DNA reads as TGCGCCAGCAGCTTGGAGGGACACTACGAGCAGTACTTC. Protein sequence: CASSLEGHYEQYF.